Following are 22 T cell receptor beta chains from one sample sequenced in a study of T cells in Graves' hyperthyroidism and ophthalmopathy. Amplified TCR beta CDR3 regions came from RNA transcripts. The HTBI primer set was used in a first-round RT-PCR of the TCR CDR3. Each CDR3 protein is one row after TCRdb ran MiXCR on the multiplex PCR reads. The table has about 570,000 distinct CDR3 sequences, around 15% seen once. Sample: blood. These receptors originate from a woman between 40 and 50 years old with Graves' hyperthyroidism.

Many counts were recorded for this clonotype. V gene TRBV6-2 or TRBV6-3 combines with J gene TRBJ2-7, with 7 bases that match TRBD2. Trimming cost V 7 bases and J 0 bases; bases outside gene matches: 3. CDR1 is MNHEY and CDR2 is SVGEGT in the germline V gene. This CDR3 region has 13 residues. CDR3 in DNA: TGTGCCAGCAAAGGGAGGGTCTCCTACGAGCAGTACTTC. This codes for CASKGRVSYEQYF.

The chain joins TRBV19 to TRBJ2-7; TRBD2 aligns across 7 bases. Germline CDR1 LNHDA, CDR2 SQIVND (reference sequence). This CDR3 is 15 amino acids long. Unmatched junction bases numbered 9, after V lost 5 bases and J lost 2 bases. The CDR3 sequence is CASSLSSGGTYEQYF. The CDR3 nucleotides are TGTGCCAGTAGTCTTTCTAGCGGAGGAACCTACGAGCAGTACTTC. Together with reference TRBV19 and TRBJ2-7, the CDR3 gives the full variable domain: DGGITQSPKYLFRKEGQNVTLSCEQNLNHDAMYWYRQDPGQGLRLIYYSQIVNDFQKGDIAEGYSVSREKKESFPLTVTSAQKNPTAFYLCASSLSSGGTYEQYFGPGTRLTVT.

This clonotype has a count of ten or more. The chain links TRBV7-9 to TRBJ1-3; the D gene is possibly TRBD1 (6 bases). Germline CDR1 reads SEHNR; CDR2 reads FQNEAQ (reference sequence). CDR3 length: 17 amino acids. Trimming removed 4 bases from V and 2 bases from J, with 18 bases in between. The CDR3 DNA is TGTGCCAGCAGCTCACCGCGGTTCGGGACAACTGGAAACACCATATATTTT. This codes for CASSSPRFGTTGNTIYF.

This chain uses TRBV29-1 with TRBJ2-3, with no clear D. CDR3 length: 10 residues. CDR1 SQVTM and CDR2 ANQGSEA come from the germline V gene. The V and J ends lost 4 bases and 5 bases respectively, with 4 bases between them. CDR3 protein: CSVVQDTQYF. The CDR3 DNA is TGCAGCGTTGTCCAAGATACGCAGTATTTT.

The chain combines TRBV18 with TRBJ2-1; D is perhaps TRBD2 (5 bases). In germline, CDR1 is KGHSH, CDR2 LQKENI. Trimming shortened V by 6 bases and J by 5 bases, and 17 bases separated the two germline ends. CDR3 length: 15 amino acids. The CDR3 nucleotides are TGTGCCAGCTCCCGTGCGTGGGAGCCACACAATGAGCAGTTCTTC. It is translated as CASSRAWEPHNEQFF.

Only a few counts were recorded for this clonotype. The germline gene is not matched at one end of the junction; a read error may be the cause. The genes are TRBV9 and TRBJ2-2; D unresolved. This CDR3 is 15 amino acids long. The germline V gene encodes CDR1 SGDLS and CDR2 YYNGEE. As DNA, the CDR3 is TGTACCAGCAGCGTTGAGTCGATGAACACCGGGGAGCTGTTTTTT. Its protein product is CTSSVESMNTGELFF.

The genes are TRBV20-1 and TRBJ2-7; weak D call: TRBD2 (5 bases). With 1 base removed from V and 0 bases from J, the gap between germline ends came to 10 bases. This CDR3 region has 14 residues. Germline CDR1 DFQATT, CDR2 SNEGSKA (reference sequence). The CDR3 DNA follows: TGCAGTGCTAGAGTAGGTAGCGTCTCCTACGAGCAGTACTTC. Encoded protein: CSARVGSVSYEQYF.

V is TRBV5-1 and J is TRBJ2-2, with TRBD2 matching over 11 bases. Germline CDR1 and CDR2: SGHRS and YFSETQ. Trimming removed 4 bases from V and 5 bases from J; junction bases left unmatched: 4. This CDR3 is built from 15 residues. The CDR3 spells CASSTLAGGTGELFF. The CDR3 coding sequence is TGCGCCAGCAGCACCCTAGCGGGAGGAACCGGGGAGCTGTTTTTT.

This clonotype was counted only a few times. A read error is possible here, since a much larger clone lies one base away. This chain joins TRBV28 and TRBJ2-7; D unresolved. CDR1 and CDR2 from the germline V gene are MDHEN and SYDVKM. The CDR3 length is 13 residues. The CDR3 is CASTDQISYGQYF. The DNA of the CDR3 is TGTGCGAGCACTGATCAGATATCCTACGGGCAGTACTTC.

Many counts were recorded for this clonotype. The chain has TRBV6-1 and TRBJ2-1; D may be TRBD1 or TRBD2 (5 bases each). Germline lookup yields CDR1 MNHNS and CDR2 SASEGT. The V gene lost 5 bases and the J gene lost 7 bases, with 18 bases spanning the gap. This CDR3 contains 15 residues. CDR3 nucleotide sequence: TGTGCCAGCAGTAAGGGGACCTATTACGGGAATGAGCAGTTCTTC. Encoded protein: CASSKGTYYGNEQFF.

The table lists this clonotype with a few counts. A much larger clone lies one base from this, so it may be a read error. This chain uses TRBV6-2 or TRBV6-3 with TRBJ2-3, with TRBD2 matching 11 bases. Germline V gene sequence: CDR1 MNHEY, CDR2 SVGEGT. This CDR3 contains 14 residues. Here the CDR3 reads CDSAGLADTDTQYF. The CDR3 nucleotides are TGTGACAGCGCGGGACTAGCGGACACAGATACGCAGTATTTT.

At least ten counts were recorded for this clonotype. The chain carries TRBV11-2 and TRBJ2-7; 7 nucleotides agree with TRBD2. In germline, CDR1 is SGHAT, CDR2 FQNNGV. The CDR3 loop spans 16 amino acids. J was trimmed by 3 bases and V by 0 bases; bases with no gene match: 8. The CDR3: CASSLDLASGNYEQYF. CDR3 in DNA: TGTGCCAGCAGCTTAGATTTGGCTAGCGGTAACTACGAGCAGTACTTC.

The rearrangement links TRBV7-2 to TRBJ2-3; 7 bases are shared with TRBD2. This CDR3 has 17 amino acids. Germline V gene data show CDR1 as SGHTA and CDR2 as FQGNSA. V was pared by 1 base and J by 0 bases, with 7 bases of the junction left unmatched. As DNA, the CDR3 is TGTGCCAGCAGCTTAGGACTAGCCGGGACTAGCACAGATACGCAGTATTTT. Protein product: CASSLGLAGTSTDTQYF.

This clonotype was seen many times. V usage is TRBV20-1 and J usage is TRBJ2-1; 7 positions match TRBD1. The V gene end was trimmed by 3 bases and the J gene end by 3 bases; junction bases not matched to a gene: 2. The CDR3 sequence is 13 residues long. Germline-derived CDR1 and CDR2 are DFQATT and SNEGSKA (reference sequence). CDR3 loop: CSASNRGYNEQFF. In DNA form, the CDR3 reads TGCAGTGCTAGCAACAGGGGCTACAATGAGCAGTTCTTC.

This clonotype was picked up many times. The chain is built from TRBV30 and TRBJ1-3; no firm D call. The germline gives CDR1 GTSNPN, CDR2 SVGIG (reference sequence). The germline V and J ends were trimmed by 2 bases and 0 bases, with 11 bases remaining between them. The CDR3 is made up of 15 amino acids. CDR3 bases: TGTGCCTGGAGTACCCTACAGAGCTCTGGAAACACCATATATTTT. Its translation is CAWSTLQSSGNTIYF.

The CDR3 DNA reads as TGCGCCAGCAGCTCTCCTAGCGGGAACACAGATACGCAGTATTTT. Protein: CASSSPSGNTDTQYF. The V and J genes are TRBV5-1 and TRBJ2-3; TRBD2 matches at 9 bases. The CDR3 is 15 residues long. Germline values: CDR1 SGHRS, CDR2 YFSETQ. Trimming took 3 bases from V and 2 from J; bases not matched to a gene: 4. Complete variable domain (other parts from reference TRBV5-1 and TRBJ2-3): KAGVTQTPRYLIKTRGQQVTLSCSPISGHRSVSWYQQTPGQGLQFLFEYFSETQRNKGNFPGRFSGRQFSNSRSEMNVSTLELGDSALYLCASSSPSGNTDTQYFGPGTRLTVL.

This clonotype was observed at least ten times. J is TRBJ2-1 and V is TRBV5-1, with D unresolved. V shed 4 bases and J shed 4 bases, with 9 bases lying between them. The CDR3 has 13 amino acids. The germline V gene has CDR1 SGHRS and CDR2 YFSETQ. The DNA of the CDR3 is TGCGCCAGCAGCAATGGGGTTTACAATGAGCAGTTCTTC. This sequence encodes CASSNGVYNEQFF.

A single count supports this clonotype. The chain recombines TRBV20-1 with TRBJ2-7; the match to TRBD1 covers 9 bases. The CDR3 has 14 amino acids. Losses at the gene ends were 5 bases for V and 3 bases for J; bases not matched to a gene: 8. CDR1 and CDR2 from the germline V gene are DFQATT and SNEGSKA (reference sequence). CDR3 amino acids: CSAQTGGSLYEQYF. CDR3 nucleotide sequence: TGCAGTGCTCAAACAGGGGGCTCCCTCTACGAGCAGTACTTC.

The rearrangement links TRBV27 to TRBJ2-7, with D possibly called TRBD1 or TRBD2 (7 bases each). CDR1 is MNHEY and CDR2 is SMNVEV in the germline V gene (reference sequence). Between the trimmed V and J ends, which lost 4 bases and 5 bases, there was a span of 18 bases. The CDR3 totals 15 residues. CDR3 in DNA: TGTGCCAGCAGTTCATTGACAGGGAGGGAGAACGAGCAGTACTTC. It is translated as CASSSLTGRENEQYF.

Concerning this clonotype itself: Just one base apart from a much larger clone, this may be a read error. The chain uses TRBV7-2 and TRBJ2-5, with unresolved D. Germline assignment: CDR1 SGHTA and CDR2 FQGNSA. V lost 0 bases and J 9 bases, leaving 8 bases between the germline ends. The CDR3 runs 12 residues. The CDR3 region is CASSLAFEAQYF. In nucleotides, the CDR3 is TGTGCCAGCAGCTTAGCGTTTGAGGCCCAGTACTTC.

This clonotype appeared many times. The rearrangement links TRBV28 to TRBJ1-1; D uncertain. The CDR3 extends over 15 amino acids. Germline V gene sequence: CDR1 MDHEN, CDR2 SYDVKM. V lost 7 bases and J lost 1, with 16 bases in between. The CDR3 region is CASTSQARSNTEAFF. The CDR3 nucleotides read TGTGCCAGCACCAGTCAGGCCAGATCGAACACTGAAGCTTTCTTT.

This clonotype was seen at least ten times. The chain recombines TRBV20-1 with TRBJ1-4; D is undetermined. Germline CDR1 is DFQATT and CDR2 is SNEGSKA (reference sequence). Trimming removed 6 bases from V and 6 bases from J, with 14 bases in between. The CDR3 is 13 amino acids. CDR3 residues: CSALRVRDEKLFF. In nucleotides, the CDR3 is TGCAGTGCACTCCGAGTTAGGGATGAAAAACTGTTTTTT.